Shown below are 8 T cell receptor beta chains from a single sample sequenced in a study of cytomegalovirus exposure and HLA in healthy donors. Use of 60 Vbeta and 13 Jbeta primers characterized the PCR. TCRdb's copy holds only in-frame clones and misses some; the assay was immunoSEQ multiplex PCR. The table shows roughly 120,000 clones, with approximately 80% occurring only once. The sample consisted of PBMCs. The receptors stem from a man younger than 30 in good health and CMV-seropositive.

In DNA form, the CDR3 reads TGTGCCAGCAGTCCTTTGGGGGGGGGTGAGACTGAAGCTTTCTTT. Translation: CASSPLGGGETEAFF. The chain has TRBV27 and TRBJ1-1; maybe TRBD1 (5 bases). The CDR3 totals 15 residues. Trimming removed 5 bases at V and 5 bases at J, with 18 bases between. Germline CDR1 reads MNHEY; CDR2 reads SMNVEV (reference sequence).

The chain uses TRBV18 and TRBJ1-1; no firm D call. CDR3 length: 14 residues. Germline loops: CDR1 KGHSH, CDR2 LQKENI. Trimming cost V 3 bases and J 0 bases, with 8 bases left between them. The CDR3 protein is CASSPAELNTEAFF. CDR3 DNA sequence: TGTGCCAGCTCACCCGCGGAATTGAACACTGAAGCTTTCTTT.

This chain links TRBV28 with TRBJ1-4; 7 bases fit TRBD1. The CDR3 length is 15 residues. V lost 2 bases to trimming and J lost 8 bases; unmatched junction nucleotides: 8. Germline V gene data show CDR1 as MDHEN and CDR2 as SYDVKM. DNA of the CDR3: TGTGCCAGCAGTTTAAGAGGGGGCGCACAGGAAAAACTGTTTTTT. Residues: CASSLRGGAQEKLFF.

The chain has TRBV18 and TRBJ2-1, with a possible D match to TRBD1 (6 bases). The germline gives CDR1 KGHSH, CDR2 LQKENI. Between the trimmed V and J ends, which lost 0 bases and 4 bases, there was a span of 10 bases. The length of the CDR3 is 15 residues. The CDR3 region has the DNA TGTGCCAGCTCACCACCCGGACAGCAATACAATGAGCAGTTCTTC. Translated: CASSPPGQQYNEQFF.

In the case of this clone: The identical CDR3 is also encoded by other nucleotide sequences in the sample. The gene calls are TRBV6-5 and TRBJ1-5; D is possibly TRBD1 (6 bases). V gave up 0 bases and J gave up 7 bases, with 13 bases separating them. Germline V lookup: CDR1 MNHEY, CDR2 SVGAGI. The CDR3 is 15 amino acids. Here the CDR3 reads CASSYSTGGDQPQHF. CDR3 DNA: TGTGCCAGCAGTTACTCGACGGGGGGCGACCAGCCCCAGCATTTT.

V is TRBV29-1 and J is TRBJ2-1; 9 bases are a match to TRBD2. The CDR3 covers 14 residues. Germline loops: CDR1 SQVTM, CDR2 ANQGSEA. The junction had 8 bases not matched to a gene; V was cut back by 4 bases and J by 7 bases. The CDR3 nucleotides read TGCAGCGTTGTCGCGGGAGGGCCTATGAATGAGCAGTTCTTC. As protein: CSVVAGGPMNEQFF.

The chain couples TRBV18 to TRBJ1-2; D perhaps matches TRBD1 (5 bases). Germline lookup yields CDR1 KGHSH and CDR2 LQKENI. Trimming removed 3 bases from V and 7 bases from J, with 15 bases in between. The CDR3 sequence is 14 residues long. The CDR3 DNA reads TGTGCCAGCTCACCCGTAACAGGAGAGTCTGGCTACACCTTC. Protein product: CASSPVTGESGYTF.

This chain links TRBV13 with TRBJ2-3; 8 bases map to TRBD2. V dropped 3 bases and J dropped 0; count of bases not matched to a gene: 5. The CDR3 is 16 residues long. Looked up from germline, CDR1 is PRHDT and CDR2 is FYEKMQ (reference sequence). The CDR3 spells CASSFSGITSTDTQYF. CDR3 bases: TGTGCCAGCAGCTTTAGCGGGATTACTAGCACAGATACGCAGTATTTT.